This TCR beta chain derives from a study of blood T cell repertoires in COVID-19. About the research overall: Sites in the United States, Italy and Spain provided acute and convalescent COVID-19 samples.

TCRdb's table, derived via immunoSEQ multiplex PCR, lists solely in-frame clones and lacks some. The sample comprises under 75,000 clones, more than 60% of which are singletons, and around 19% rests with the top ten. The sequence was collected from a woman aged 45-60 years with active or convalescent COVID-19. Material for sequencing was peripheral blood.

CDR3 nucleotide sequence: TGCAGCGCTACCTTGGAGATCAACTATGGCTACACCTTC. This codes for CSATLEINYGYTF. The rearrangement uses TRBV29-1 and TRBJ1-2; D ambiguous. CDR3 length: 13 amino acids. The V end lost 7 bases, the J end lost 2 bases, and 14 bases lay between the germline ends. Looked up from germline, CDR1 is SQVTM and CDR2 is ANQGSEA.